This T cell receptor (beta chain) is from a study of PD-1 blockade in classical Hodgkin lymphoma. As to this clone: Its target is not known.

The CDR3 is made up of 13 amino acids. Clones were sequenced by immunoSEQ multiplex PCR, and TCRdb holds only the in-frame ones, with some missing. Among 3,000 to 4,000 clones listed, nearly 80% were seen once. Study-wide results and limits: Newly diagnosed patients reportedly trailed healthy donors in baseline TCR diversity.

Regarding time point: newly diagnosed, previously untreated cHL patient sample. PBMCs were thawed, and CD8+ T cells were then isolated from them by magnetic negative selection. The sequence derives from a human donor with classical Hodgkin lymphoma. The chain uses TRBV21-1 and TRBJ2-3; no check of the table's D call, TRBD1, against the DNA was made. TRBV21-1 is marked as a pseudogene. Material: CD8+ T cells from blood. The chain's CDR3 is CASSKNIPDTQYF. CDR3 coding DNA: TGTGCCAGCAGCAAAAACATCCCAGATACGCAGTATTTT.